This entry is about one T cell receptor (beta chain). The antigen is undetermined. This CDR3 contains 15 residues. Germline V gives CDR1 GTSNPN, CDR2 SVGIG (reference sequence). J lost 5 bases, V lost 0 bases, and 8 bases had no gene match. This record belongs to a study of T cell clonotyping in hematopoietic cell transplantation. General study points: Higher Inverse Simpson Index values in graft donor and pretransplant recipient predicted broader posttransplant TCR diversity. Cells were unsorted, so CD4 and CD8 contributions were not separated. After transplant, recipient diversity fell while pathologically expanded clonotypes grew through day 180.

Clones were read by immunoSEQ multiplex PCR, and TCRdb kept only the in-frame ones, dropping some. The sample gives about 29,000 clones, 92% of which show up once; around 10% is in the top ten. The source of this sequence is a female patient aged 50-59 years who had an allogeneic stem cell transplant from a related donor, so the T cells may come from the graft donor. Some clones in this sample may be carry-over from other donors' samples. J is TRBJ2-7 and V is TRBV30, with 9 positions matching TRBD1. This specimen consisted of PBMCs, obtained 100 days after allogeneic stem cell transplant. The CDR3 DNA reads TGTGCCTGGAGTGTCGGGGTGGGACAGGGCCACGAGCAGTACTTC. Protein: CAWSVGVGQGHEQYF. The full variable domain, completed using reference TRBV30 and TRBJ2-7, is SQTIHQWPATLVQPVGSPLSLECTVEGTSNPNLYWYRQAAGRGLQLLFYSVGIGQISSEVPQNLSASRPQDRQFILSSKKLLLSDSGFYLCAWSVGVGQGHEQYFGPGTRLTVT.